The present T cell receptor (beta chain) was sequenced within a study of memory CD4+ T cells and cytomegalovirus serostatus. The V and J ends lost 10 bases and 8 bases respectively, with 23 bases between them. The CDR3 totals 14 residues. Germline V gene sequence: CDR1 SEHNR, CDR2 FQNEAQ (reference sequence). This clone has a handful of counts. TCRdb's copy holds only in-frame clones and misses some; the assay was immunoSEQ multiplex PCR. The data hold about 75,000 clones, with roughly 78% observed a single time. The sort gate was single viable CD3+CD4+CD8-CD45RO+ cells for memory CD4+ T cells. This chain connects TRBV7-9 to TRBJ1-1; D might be TRBD1 (6 bases). The receptor was isolated from an adult in good health and CMV-seropositive. The sample taken for sequencing was memory CD4+ T cells from blood. The CDR3 protein is CAILDASTGYEAFF. The CDR3 DNA sequence: TGTGCCATCTTAGATGCCTCTACAGGGTACGAAGCTTTCTTT.